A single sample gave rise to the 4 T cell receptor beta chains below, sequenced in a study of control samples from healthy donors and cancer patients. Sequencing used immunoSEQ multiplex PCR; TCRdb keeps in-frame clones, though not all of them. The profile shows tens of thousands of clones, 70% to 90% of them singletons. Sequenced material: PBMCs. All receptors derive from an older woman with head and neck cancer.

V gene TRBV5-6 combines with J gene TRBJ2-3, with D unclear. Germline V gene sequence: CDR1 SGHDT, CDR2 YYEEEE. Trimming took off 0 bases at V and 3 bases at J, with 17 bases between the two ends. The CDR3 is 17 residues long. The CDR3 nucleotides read TGTGCCAGCAGCTTGGGTCAAGTACCTCATCGTACAGATACGCAGTATTTT. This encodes CASSLGQVPHRTDTQYF.

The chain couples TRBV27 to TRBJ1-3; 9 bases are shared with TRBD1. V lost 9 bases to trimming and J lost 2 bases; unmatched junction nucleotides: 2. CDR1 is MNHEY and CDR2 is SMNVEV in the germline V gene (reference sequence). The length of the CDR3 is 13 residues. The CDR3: CASGTGPGNTIYF. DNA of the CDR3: TGTGCCAGTGGGACAGGGCCTGGAAACACCATATATTTT.

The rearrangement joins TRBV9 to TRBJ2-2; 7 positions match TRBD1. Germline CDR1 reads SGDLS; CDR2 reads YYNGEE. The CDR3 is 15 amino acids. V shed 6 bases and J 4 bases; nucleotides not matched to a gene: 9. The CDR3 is CASNRGWGRTGELFF. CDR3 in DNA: TGTGCCAGCAACAGGGGCTGGGGGCGCACCGGGGAGCTGTTTTTT. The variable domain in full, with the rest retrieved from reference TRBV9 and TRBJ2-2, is DSGVTQTPKHLITATGQRVTLRCSPRSGDLSVYWYQQSLDQGLQFLIQYYNGEERAKGNILERFSAQQFPDLHSELNLSSLELGDSALYFCASNRGWGRTGELFFGEGSRLTVL.

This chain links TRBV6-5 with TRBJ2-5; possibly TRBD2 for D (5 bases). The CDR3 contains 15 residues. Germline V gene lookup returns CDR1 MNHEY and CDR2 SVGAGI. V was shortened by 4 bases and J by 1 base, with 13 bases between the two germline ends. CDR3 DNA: TGTGCCAGCAGTTCGGGGTCGGCCGGCCAAGAGACCCAGTACTTC. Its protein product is CASSSGSAGQETQYF.